Below, one T cell receptor beta chain is given with its context. What it recognizes is unknown. These data originate in a study of T cell responses to AZD1222 COVID-19 vaccine. V shed 0 bases and J shed 4 bases, with 8 bases lying between them. The CDR3 runs to 14 residues. Germline CDR1 is SGHRS and CDR2 is YFSETQ. The study, taken as a whole, reports: The donors showed a predominance of white British ancestry and of females, with possible underestimation of clonal diversity.

Assay: immunoSEQ multiplex PCR; the TCRdb copy retains only in-frame clones and omits some. The repertoire holds 100,000 to 150,000 clones, with approximately 90% as singletons. This sequence was found in an adult who received the AZD1222 COVID-19 vaccine. Sequenced material: peripheral blood, taken 28 days after the second AZD1222 dose. The rearrangement joins TRBV5-1 to TRBJ2-1; D perhaps matches TRBD1 (6 bases). The CDR3 DNA is TGCGCCAGCAGCTTGGCGGACAGATACAATGAGCAGTTCTTC. Its translation is CASSLADRYNEQFF.